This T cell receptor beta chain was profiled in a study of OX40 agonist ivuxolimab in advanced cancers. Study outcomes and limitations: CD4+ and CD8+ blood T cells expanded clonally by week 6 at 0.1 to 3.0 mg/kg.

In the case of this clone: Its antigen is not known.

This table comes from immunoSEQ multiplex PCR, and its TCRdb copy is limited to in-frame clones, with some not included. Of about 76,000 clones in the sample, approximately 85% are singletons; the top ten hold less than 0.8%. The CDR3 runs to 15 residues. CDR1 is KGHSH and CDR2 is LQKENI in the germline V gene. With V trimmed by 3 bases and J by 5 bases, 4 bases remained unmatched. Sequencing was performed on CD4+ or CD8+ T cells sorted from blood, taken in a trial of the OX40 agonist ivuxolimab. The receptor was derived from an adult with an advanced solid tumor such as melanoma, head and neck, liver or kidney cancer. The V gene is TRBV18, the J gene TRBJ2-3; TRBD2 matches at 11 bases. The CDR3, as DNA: TGTGCCAGCTCACCGATAGCGGGGGGGCAAGATACGCAGTATTTT. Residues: CASSPIAGGQDTQYF.